This T cell receptor (beta chain) was identified during a study of TIL therapy for anti-PD-1-resistant metastatic lung cancer. The V gene lost 3 bases and the J gene lost 9 bases, with 11 bases spanning the gap. The CDR3 is 11 amino acids. Germline V CDR1 and CDR2: DFQATT, SNEGSKA (reference sequence). The time point here: pre-treatment sample, taken before nivolumab and TIL therapy. The immunoSEQ assay was v3. The assay was immunoSEQ multiplex PCR, and TCRdb's table has in-frame clones only and misses some. This sample has about 36,000 clones, with roughly 70% found just once. This TCR derives from a person between 25 and 80 years old with non-small cell lung cancer. The chain is built from TRBV20-1 and TRBJ2-5; no clear D. The material sequenced was blood, taken at baseline. The CDR3 protein is CSASPGQPQYF. For the CDR3, the DNA is TGCAGTGCTAGCCCGGGCCAGCCCCAGTACTTC.